These T cell receptor beta chains were read from a single sample in a study of cytomegalovirus exposure and HLA in healthy donors. Sequenced by immunoSEQ multiplex PCR; TCRdb stores in-frame clones only, minus some. Of some 140,000 clones in the sample, roughly nine tenths were seen once. The sample comprised PBMCs. Receptors originate from a man aged 18 to 30 in good health and CMV-seronegative. Each CDR3 is given with its conserved first and last residue. A D gene is named only where the DNA matches it firmly. Clone size is stated in some rows and not others, as once, few, many or a class when expanded.

d_gene	v_gene	len	j_gene	abundance	CDR3aa	CDR3nt
TRBD1	TRBV6-4	14	TRBJ2-1	-	CASSRQGAINEQFF	TGTGCCAGCAGCCGACAGGGGGCCATCAATGAGCAGTTCTTC
-	TRBV6-1	15	TRBJ2-1	-	CASSAEQYPGGEQFF	TGTGCCAGCAGTGCAGAACAGTACCCCGGAGGTGAGCAGTTCTTC
TRBD1	TRBV7-6	15	TRBJ2-7	-	CASSSGQGGSYEQYF	TGTGCCAGCAGCTCGGGACAGGGTGGTTCCTACGAGCAGTACTTC
-	TRBV27	13	TRBJ1-5	-	CASGTLSNQPQHF	TGTGCCAGCGGGACACTTAGCAATCAGCCCCAGCATTTT
TRBD1	TRBV19	15	TRBJ2-7	-	CASSTHRDSFYEQYF	TGTGCCAGTAGTACACACCGGGACAGTTTCTACGAGCAGTACTTC
TRBD2	TRBV6-1	15	TRBJ2-7	-	CASSETVAGGNEQYF	TGTGCCAGCAGTGAAACGGTAGCGGGAGGGAACGAGCAGTACTTC
-	TRBV7-9	18	TRBJ2-7	-	CASSFNLGREDLNYEQYF	TGTGCCAGCAGCTTCAACCTCGGGCGGGAAGACCTTAACTACGAGCAGTACTTC
TRBD2	TRBV30	14	TRBJ2-1	-	CAWRASGSPNEQFF	TGTGCCTGGAGGGCTAGCGGGAGTCCCAATGAGCAGTTCTTC
-	TRBV6-1	18	TRBJ2-1	-	CASREPRVGRGSYNEQFF	TGTGCCAGCAGGGAACCCAGGGTAGGGCGAGGCTCCTACAATGAGCAGTTCTTC
TRBD2	TRBV4-2	18	TRBJ2-5	-	CASSRTPGLAGSGETQYF	TGTGCCAGCAGCCGAACCCCGGGACTAGCGGGAAGTGGGGAGACCCAGTACTTC
TRBD1	TRBV7-2	14	TRBJ2-7	-	CASRRDRVVDEQYF	TGTGCCAGCAGGCGGGACAGGGTTGTCGACGAGCAGTACTTC
TRBD2	TRBV5-8	18	TRBJ2-2	once	CASSLVLAGGKNTGELFF	TGTGCCAGCAGCTTGGTATTAGCGGGGGGGAAGAACACCGGGGAGCTGTTTTTT
TRBD2	TRBV27	20	TRBJ2-1	-	CASSPIQWASGGADYNEQFF	TGTGCCAGCAGCCCCATTCAGTGGGCTAGCGGGGGGGCCGACTACAATGAGCAGTTCTTC
-	TRBV5-5	15	TRBJ2-7	-	CASSLASGLDYEQYF	TGTGCCAGCAGCTTGGCCTCGGGACTGGACTACGAGCAGTACTTC
-	TRBV30	12	TRBJ1-1	-	CAWSEFDREAFF	TGTGCCTGGAGTGAATTCGACAGAGAAGCTTTCTTT
-	TRBV2	12	TRBJ1-5	-	CASHRDNQPQHF	TGTGCCAGCCACAGGGACAATCAGCCCCAGCATTTT
-	TRBV6-1	14	TRBJ1-4	-	CASSPGATNEKLFF	TGTGCCAGCAGCCCGGGGGCAACTAATGAAAAACTGTTTTTT
-	TRBV6-5	16	TRBJ1-4	-	CASSYSGGATNEKLFF	TGTGCCAGCAGTTACTCAGGAGGAGCAACTAATGAAAAACTGTTTTTT
-	TRBV2	14	TRBJ2-5	-	CASSTQQEQETQYF	TGTGCCAGCAGCACTCAACAGGAACAAGAGACCCAGTACTTC
TRBD1	TRBV7-9	18	TRBJ1-6	-	CASRLGGATGGYNSPLHF	TGTGCCAGCCGCTTGGGCGGGGCGACAGGGGGCTATAATTCACCCCTCCACTTT
-	TRBV5-1	12	TRBJ1-2	once	CASRGGPEGYTF	TGCGCCAGCAGAGGGGGACCTGAAGGCTACACCTTC
TRBD2	TRBV7-2	14	TRBJ2-5	-	CASSPGLAEETQYF	TGTGCCAGCAGCCCCGGACTAGCGGAGGAGACCCAGTACTTC
-	TRBV6-1	17	TRBJ2-7	-	CASSEAGTGLFYYEQYF	TGTGCCAGCAGTGAAGCGGGCACAGGGTTATTTTACTACGAGCAGTACTTC
-	TRBV5-6	15	TRBJ1-4	-	CASSSEGLPGEKLFF	TGTGCCAGCAGTTCCGAGGGCCTCCCGGGTGAAAAACTGTTTTTT
TRBD1	TRBV19	15	TRBJ1-5	-	CASSATGGAKQPQHF	TGTGCCAGTAGTGCGACAGGGGGCGCGAAGCAGCCCCAGCATTTT
TRBD2	TRBV6-5	13	TRBJ2-1	-	CASRGLRYNEQFF	TGTGCCAGCAGGGGACTACGCTACAATGAGCAGTTCTTC
TRBD1	TRBV14	14	TRBJ1-2	medium-sized	CASSQDRGRDGYTF	TGTGCCAGCAGCCAGGACAGGGGGCGCGATGGCTACACCTTC
-	TRBV19	14	TRBJ2-7	-	CASSILGQGYEQYF	TGTGCCAGTAGTATCTTGGGCCAGGGCTACGAGCAGTACTTC
TRBD2	TRBV6-4	15	TRBJ2-1	few	CASSDESGGAHEQFF	TGTGCCAGCAGTGACGAAAGCGGGGGGGCCCATGAGCAGTTCTTC
-	TRBV27	13	TRBJ2-7	-	CASSFARGHEQYF	TGTGCCAGCAGTTTTGCCAGGGGCCACGAGCAGTACTTC
-	TRBV7-2	12	TRBJ2-3	-	CASSLSPDTQYF	TGTGCCAGCAGCCTTAGCCCAGATACGCAGTATTTT
-	TRBV27	15	TRBJ2-3	-	CASSILARAGDTQYF	-
-	TRBV27	17	TRBJ2-1	-	CASSPSREGALGGEQFF	TGTGCCAGCAGTCCCTCCCGGGAGGGGGCTTTAGGAGGTGAGCAGTTCTTC
TRBD1	TRBV2	16	TRBJ1-5	-	CASRERHRGGNQPQHF	TGTGCCAGCAGGGAGCGGCACAGGGGGGGCAATCAGCCCCAGCATTTT
TRBD2	TRBV19	16	TRBJ2-5	-	CASSISGAGGQETQYF	TGTGCCAGTAGTATATCTGGAGCGGGGGGCCAAGAGACCCAGTACTTC
TRBD1	TRBV27	14	TRBJ1-5	few	CASSPGQGTAPQHF	TGTGCCAGCAGCCCGGGACAGGGCACGGCGCCCCAGCATTTT